A selection of T cell receptor beta chains follows, all from one sample in a study of T cells in Graves' hyperthyroidism and ophthalmopathy. TCRdb itself ran the multiplex PCR reads through MiXCR, one entry per CDR3 protein. This table has fewer than 900,000 distinct CDR3 sequences, under 20% appearing once. What was sequenced was blood. These receptors all stem from a woman aged 50 to 60 with Graves' hyperthyroidism that later progressed to Graves' ophthalmopathy. The CDR3 runs from the conserved cysteine through the conserved F or W. A D gene is named only where the DNA matches it firmly. Size values are once, few and many counts, or a class for expanded clones, and some rows have none.

>TRBV7-9|few|TRBJ2-3|.
TGTGCCAGCAGCGAGCGGTATGGGGAAATCACAGATACGCAGTATTTT
CASSERYGEITDTQYF
>TRBV10-3|.|TRBJ1-3|.
TGTGCCATCAGTGAGAGTGGGGGGCTGGCTGGAAACACCATATATTTT
CAISESGGLAGNTIYF
>TRBV7-2|few|TRBJ2-7|.
TGTGCCAGCAGCTTAGAGGGCTGGGAGCAGTACTTC
CASSLEGWEQYF
>TRBV6-1|few|TRBJ2-1|.
TGTGCCAGCAGTGGGGGACGGAACAATGAGCAGTTCTTC
CASSGGRNNEQFF
>TRBV20-1|many|TRBJ2-7|.
TGCAGTACCCTTTCCGGGACGGTAACCTACGAGCAGTACTTC
CSTLSGTVTYEQYF
>TRBV5-6|few|TRBJ1-5|.
TGTGCCAGCAGCTTGGGCCCCGACACGGGCGGGCCCCAGCATTTT
CASSLGPDTGGPQHF
>TRBV27|many|TRBJ1-2|.
TGTGCCAGCAGTCCTCAGGTTTCCGGGGTTGGTGGCTACACCTTC
CASSPQVSGVGGYTF
>TRBV5-8|many|TRBJ2-3|.
TGTGCCAGCAGCTTGTGGCAGGGGCCAGATACGCAGTATTTT
CASSLWQGPDTQYF
>TRBV6-1|few|TRBJ2-5|.
TGTGCCAGCAGCTCACCTGGGGCAGCACAAGAGACCCAGTACTTC
CASSSPGAAQETQYF
>TRBV3-1|.|TRBJ1-5|.
TGTGCCAGCAGCCAAGACGGGGAACGCAATCAGCCCCAGCATTTT
CASSQDGERNQPQHF
>TRBV7-8|many|TRBJ1-1|.
TGTGCCAGCAGCTTGTGGCAGGGTGTCCGGGGGAACACTGAAGCTTTCTTT
CASSLWQGVRGNTEAFF
>TRBV20-1|many|TRBJ1-1|.
TGCAGTGCTTGGACGTCAAGGGGTCCCACTGAAGCTTTCTTT
CSAWTSRGPTEAFF
>TRBV5-6|.|TRBJ1-4|.
TGTGCCAGCAGCAACGCCGGGACACGCAGTAATGAAAAACTGTTTTTT
CASSNAGTRSNEKLFF
>TRBV12-3/TRBV12-4|many|TRBJ1-1|.
TGTGCCAGCAGTCCCCGGAGCTTGGCTGAAGCTTTCTTT
CASSPRSLAEAFF
>TRBV19|.|TRBJ2-1|TRBD2
TGTGCCAGTAGTATCATACGGGGGGGTTCTTACAATGAGCAGTTCTTC
CASSIIRGGSYNEQFF
>TRBV20-1|.|TRBJ1-4|.
TGCAGTGCTCCCGACAGGCGAGATGAAAAACTGTTTTTT
CSAPDRRDEKLFF
>TRBV7-2|many|TRBJ2-3|.
TGTGCCAGCAGCTTAGGACCACCCCCAGATACGCAGTATTTT
CASSLGPPPDTQYF
>TRBV9|.|TRBJ2-7|.
TGTGCCAGCAGCGTAGCTACTTCCCGATTGGGCTCCTACGAGCAGTACTTC
CASSVATSRLGSYEQYF
>TRBV7-9|.|TRBJ1-6|.
TGTGCCAGCAGCTTAGACGGGGAAGGTAATTCACCCCTCCACTTT
CASSLDGEGNSPLHF
>TRBV2|many|TRBJ2-3|.
TGTGCCAGCAGGGTCCTTGGCGGGGCGCTGGATACGCAGTATTTT
CASRVLGGALDTQYF
>TRBV20-1|many|TRBJ2-1|.
TGCAGTGCATCGGGCGGGGTCTACAATGAGCAGTTCTTC
CSASGGVYNEQFF
>TRBV27|once|TRBJ2-2|.
TGTGCCAGCAGGGGGGGGCAGGGGTTAACCGGGGAGCTGTTTTTT
CASRGGQGLTGELFF
>TRBV20-1|many|TRBJ2-5|.
TGCAGTGCCTTGGGCCAAGAGACCCAGTACTTC
CSALGQETQYF
>TRBV10-3|.|TRBJ1-2|.
TGTGCCATCAGTGAGTCGGGGGGAAAGTATGGCTACACCTTC
CAISESGGKYGYTF
>TRBV7-8|few|TRBJ1-2|.
TGTGCCAGCAGCATGGGCCTCACCCCCTATGGCTACACCTTC
CASSMGLTPYGYTF